The T cell receptor beta chain described here comes from a study of regulatory T cells in long-lasting Graves disease. The time point: newly diagnosed GD, antithyroid drugs for less than 3 months. The authors made the TCR library using RNA they extracted from PBMCs. Germline-derived CDR1 and CDR2 are SGHDT and YYEEEE. This CDR3 has 15 residues. Trimming removed 0 bases from V and 2 bases from J, with 9 bases in between. Assembly of TCR beta libraries relied on iRepertoire HTBI primers together with Arm-PCR of CDR3 regions. TCRdb re-derived calls from the multiplex PCR reads in MiXCR, one entry per CDR3 protein. The sample contains roughly 410,000 distinct CDR3 sequences, 14% to 15% of which appear only once. The same data also went into a second study, on T cells in Graves' hyperthyroidism and ophthalmopathy.

The specimen was peripheral blood mononuclear cells (PBMCs), collected at new diagnosis, from a patient treated with antithyroid drugs. The J gene is TRBJ2-1, the V gene TRBV5-6, with D unclear. The clonotype comes from a middle-aged woman with Graves disease. The CDR3 DNA sequence: TGTGCCAGCAGCTTGGCCGATAGACCCTACAATGAGCAGTTCTTC. It encodes CASSLADRPYNEQFF.